Described below is a single T cell receptor (beta chain) sequence and its context. The V gene end was trimmed by 6 bases and the J gene end by 4 bases; junction bases not matched to a gene: 5. Looked up from germline, CDR1 is SQVTM and CDR2 is ANQGSEA. There are 12 residues in the CDR3. This sample stems from a study of blood T cell repertoires in COVID-19. Study overall: PBMCs, B-cell-depleted T cells, or T cells provided the cDNA or gDNA that made up the material.

This study enrolled people aged 18 to 89 from about two dozen US geographic areas. In the original workflow: Nucleated cell number was recorded as an estimate derived from reference gene primer amplification. TCRdb's table, derived via immunoSEQ multiplex PCR, lists solely in-frame clones and lacks some. The DNA was the basis for D and trimming; V, J and clone size are from that table. Of some 300,000 clones in the sample, approximately 90% were seen once. The V and J genes are TRBV29-1 and TRBJ1-2; 7 nucleotides agree with TRBD1. The clonotype was recovered from a woman between 40 and 55 years old who had recovered from COVID-19. Material: PBMCs or T cells enriched from blood (not recorded which). Written as DNA, the CDR3 is TGCAGCGTGGGGGACAGTGGCTATGGCTACACCTTC. The encoded protein is CSVGDSGYGYTF. Full variable domain (outside the CDR3, taken from reference TRBV29-1 and TRBJ1-2): SAVISQKPSRDICQRGTSLTIQCQVDSQVTMMFWYRQQPGQSLTLIATANQGSEATYESGFVIDKFPISRPNLTFSTLTVSNMSPEDSSIYLCSVGDSGYGYTFGSGTRLTVV.